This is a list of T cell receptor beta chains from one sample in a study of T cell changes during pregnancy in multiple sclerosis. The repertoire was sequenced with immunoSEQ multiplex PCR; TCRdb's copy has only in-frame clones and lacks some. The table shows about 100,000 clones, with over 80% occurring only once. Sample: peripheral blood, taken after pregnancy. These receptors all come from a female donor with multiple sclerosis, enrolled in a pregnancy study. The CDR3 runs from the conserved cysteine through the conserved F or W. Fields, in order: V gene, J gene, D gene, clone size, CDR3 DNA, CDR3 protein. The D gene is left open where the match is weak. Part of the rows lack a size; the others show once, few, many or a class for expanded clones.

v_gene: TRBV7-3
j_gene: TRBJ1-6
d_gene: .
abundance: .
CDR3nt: TGTGCCAGCAGCACGGACAGCCTGAGCTCCTATAATTCACCCCTCCACTTT
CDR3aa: CASSTDSLSSYNSPLHF

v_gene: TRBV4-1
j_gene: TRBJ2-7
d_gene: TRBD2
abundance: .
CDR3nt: TGCGCCAGCAGCCAAGGACTAGCGGCCTCCTACGAGCAGTACTTC
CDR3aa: CASSQGLAASYEQYF

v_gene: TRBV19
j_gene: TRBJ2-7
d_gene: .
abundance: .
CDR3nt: TGTGCCAGTAGTATAGGGACTGGCTCCTACGAGCAGTACTTC
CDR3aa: CASSIGTGSYEQYF

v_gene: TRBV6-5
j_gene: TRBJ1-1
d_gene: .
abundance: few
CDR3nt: TGTGCCAGCAGTCCGGGGGTCATCGATGAAGCTTTCTTT
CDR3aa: CASSPGVIDEAFF

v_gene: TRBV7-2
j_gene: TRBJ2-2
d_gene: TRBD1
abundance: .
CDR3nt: TGTGCCAGCAGCCGACAGGGAGTCCCCGGGGAGCTGTTTTTT
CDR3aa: CASSRQGVPGELFF

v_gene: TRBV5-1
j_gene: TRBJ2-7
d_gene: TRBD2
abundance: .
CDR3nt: TGCGCCAGCAGCTGGACTAGCGGGGGGGCCTACGAGCAGTACTTC
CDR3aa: CASSWTSGGAYEQYF

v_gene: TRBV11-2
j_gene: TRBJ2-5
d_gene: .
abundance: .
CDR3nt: TGTGCCAGCAGCTCCCTCCAAGAGACCCAGTACTTC
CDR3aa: CASSSLQETQYF

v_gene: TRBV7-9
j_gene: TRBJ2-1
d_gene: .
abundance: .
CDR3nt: TGTGCCAGCAGCTTAGGCGGCTACCGACGCAGCTCCTACAATGAGCAGTTCTTC
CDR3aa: CASSLGGYRRSSYNEQFF

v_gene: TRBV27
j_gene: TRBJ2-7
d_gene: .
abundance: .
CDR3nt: TGTGCCAGCAGTTTAACAACAGGTCTCCCACCCTACGAGCAGTACTTC
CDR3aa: CASSLTTGLPPYEQYF

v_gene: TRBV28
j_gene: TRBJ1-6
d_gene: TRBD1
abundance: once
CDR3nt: TGTGCCAGCAGCCCCTTGGGACAGGGCGATTCACCCCTCCACTTT
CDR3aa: CASSPLGQGDSPLHF

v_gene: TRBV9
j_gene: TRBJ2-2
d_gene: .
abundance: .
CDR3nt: TGTGCCAGCAGCCCCGGAAGCGTCAGGAACACCGGGGAGCTGTTTTTT
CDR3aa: CASSPGSVRNTGELFF

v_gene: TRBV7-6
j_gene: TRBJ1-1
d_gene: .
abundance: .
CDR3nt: TGTGCCAGCAGCCACCGAGAGGGAGGGGGGACTGAAGCTTTCTTT
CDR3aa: CASSHREGGGTEAFF

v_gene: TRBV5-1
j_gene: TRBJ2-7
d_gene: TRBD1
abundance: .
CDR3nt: TGCGCCAGCAGCTTGCGACAGGGGGCCTACGAGCAGTACTTC
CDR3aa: CASSLRQGAYEQYF

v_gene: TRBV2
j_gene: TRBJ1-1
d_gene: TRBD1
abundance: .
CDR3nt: TGTGCCAGCAGTGAAGTGGGAGGCTCGACAGGGGTCACTGAAGCTTTCTTT
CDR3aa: CASSEVGGSTGVTEAFF

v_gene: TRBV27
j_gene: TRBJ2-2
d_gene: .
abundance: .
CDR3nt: TGTGCCAGCAGTCCCACAAATACCGCCTCAGGGAACACCGGGGAGCTGTTTTTT
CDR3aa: CASSPTNTASGNTGELFF

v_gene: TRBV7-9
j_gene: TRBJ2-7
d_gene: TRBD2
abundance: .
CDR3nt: TGTGCCAGCAGCTCCCCAGTGACTAGCGGGGCATCCTACGAGCAGTACTTC
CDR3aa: CASSSPVTSGASYEQYF

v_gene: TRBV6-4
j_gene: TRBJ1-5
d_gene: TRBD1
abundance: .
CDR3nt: TGTGCCAGCAGTAGTCATCCAGGGGGATGGCCCCAGCATTTT
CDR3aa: CASSSHPGGWPQHF